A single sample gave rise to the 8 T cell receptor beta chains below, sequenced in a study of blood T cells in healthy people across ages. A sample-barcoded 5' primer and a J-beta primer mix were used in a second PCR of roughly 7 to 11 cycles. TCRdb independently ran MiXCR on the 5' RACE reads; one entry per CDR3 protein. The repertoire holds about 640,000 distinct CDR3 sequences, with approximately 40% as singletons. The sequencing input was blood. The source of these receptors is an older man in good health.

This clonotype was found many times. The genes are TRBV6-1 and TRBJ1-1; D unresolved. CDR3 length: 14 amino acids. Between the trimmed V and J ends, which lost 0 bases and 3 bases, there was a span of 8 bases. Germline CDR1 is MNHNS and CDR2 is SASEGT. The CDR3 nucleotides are TGTGCCAGCAGTGAAGCCTGGGAGGACACTGAAGCTTTCTTT. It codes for CASSEAWEDTEAFF.

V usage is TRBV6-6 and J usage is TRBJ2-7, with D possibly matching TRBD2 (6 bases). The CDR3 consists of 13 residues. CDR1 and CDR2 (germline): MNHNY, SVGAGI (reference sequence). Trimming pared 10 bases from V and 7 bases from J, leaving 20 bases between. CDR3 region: CAIRRAAGNEQYF. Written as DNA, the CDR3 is TGTGCCATACGGAGGGCCGCGGGGAATGAGCAGTACTTC.

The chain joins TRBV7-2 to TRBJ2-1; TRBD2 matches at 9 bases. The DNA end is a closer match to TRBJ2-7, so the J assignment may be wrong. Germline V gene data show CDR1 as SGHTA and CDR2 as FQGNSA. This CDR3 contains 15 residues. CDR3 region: CASSLRVAGDNEQYF. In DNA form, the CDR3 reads TGTGCCAGCAGCTTACGAGTAGCGGGAGACAATGAGCAGTACTTC.

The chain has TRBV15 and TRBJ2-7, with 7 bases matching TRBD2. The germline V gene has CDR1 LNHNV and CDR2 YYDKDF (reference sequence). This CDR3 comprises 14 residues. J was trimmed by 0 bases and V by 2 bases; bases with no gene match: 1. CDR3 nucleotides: TGTGCCACCAGCAGAAGGGACTACTCCTACGAGCAGTACTTC. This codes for CATSRRDYSYEQYF. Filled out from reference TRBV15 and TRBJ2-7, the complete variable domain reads DAMVIQNPRYQVTQFGKPVTLSCSQTLNHNVMYWYQQKSSQAPKLLFHYYDKDFNNEADTPDNFQSRRPNTSFCFLDIRSPGLGDTAMYLCATSRRDYSYEQYFGPGTRLTVT.

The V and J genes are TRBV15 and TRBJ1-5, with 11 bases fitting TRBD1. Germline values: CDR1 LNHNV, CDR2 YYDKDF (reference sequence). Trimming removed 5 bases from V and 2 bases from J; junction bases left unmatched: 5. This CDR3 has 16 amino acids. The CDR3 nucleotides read TGTGCCACCAGCGCCGGGACAGGGGGTCGCAATCAGCCCCAGCATTTT. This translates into CATSAGTGGRNQPQHF. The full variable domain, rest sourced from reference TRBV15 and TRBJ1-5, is DAMVIQNPRYQVTQFGKPVTLSCSQTLNHNVMYWYQQKSSQAPKLLFHYYDKDFNNEADTPDNFQSRRPNTSFCFLDIRSPGLGDTAMYLCATSAGTGGRNQPQHFGDGTRLSIL.

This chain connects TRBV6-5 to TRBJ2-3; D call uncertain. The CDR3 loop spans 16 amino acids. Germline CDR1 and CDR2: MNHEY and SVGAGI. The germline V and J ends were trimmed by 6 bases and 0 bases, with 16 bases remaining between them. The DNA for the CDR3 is TGTGCCAGCAGCCCCGTCTCTCGCTTCAGCACAGATACGCAGTATTTT. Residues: CASSPVSRFSTDTQYF.

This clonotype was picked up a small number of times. CDR3 nucleotides: TGCGCCAGCAGCTTGTGGCAGGGGGGCGGCTACACCTTC. This codes for CASSLWQGGGYTF. The gene calls are TRBV5-1 and TRBJ1-2, with TRBD1 matching 7 bases. This CDR3 is 13 amino acids long. Germline V lookup: CDR1 SGHRS, CDR2 YFSETQ. The V segment lost 1 base and the J segment 8 bases; nucleotides outside the gene matches: 5.

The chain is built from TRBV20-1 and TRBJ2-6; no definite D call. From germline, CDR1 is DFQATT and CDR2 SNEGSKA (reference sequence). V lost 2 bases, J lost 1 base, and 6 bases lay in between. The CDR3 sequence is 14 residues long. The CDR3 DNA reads TGCAGTGCTAGAATGCGTTCTGGGGCCAACGTCCTGACTTTC. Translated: CSARMRSGANVLTF.